The clone carrying this T cell receptor (beta chain) was counted only a few times. Sample-barcoded 5' priming and a J-beta primer mix drove a second PCR of about 6 to 12 cycles. Using its own MiXCR run on the 5' RACE reads, TCRdb lists one record per CDR3 protein. The sample records over 1,500,000 distinct CDR3 sequences, about two fifths being singletons. This sample stems from a study of blood T cells in healthy people across ages. Ten milliliters of peripheral blood were drawn from each donor into EDTA-treated tubes. The V gene lost 3 bases and the J gene lost 1 base, with 6 bases spanning the gap. The CDR3 loop spans 13 amino acids.

The clonotype comes from a human donor in good health. Sequencing was carried out using blood. This chain uses TRBV12-3 or TRBV12-4 with TRBJ1-2; D not certain. CDR3 DNA: TGTGCCAGCAGTTTCCAGGTTAACTATGGCTACACCTTC. It specifies CASSFQVNYGYTF.